The present T cell receptor (beta chain) was sequenced within a study of CD8 T cells in ankylosing spondylitis. Overall study results and limits: Seven to nine highly homologous variants made up a TCR beta motif, and this motif appeared characteristic of ankylosing spondylitis blood.

The CDR3 contains 19 residues. Germline trimming cut 5 bases from V and 2 bases from J; bases unmatched to any gene: 9. Germline CDR1 and CDR2: SGHVS and FQNEAQ. This clonotype was observed a handful of times. Its matching antigen is unknown. TCRdb called the 5' RACE reads again in MiXCR, with one record for every CDR3 protein. The table lists approximately 300,000 distinct CDR3 sequences, 8% of them singletons. The specimen was blood, either unsorted or a sorted T cell fraction (not recorded which). J is TRBJ2-1 and V is TRBV7-8; 16 bases agree with TRBD2. The receptor's source is a male donor with ankylosing spondylitis. CDR3 loop: CASSEPGLAGGGPYNEQFF. CDR3 sequence (DNA): TGTGCCAGCAGCGAACCGGGACTAGCGGGAGGGGGCCCCTACAATGAGCAGTTCTTC.